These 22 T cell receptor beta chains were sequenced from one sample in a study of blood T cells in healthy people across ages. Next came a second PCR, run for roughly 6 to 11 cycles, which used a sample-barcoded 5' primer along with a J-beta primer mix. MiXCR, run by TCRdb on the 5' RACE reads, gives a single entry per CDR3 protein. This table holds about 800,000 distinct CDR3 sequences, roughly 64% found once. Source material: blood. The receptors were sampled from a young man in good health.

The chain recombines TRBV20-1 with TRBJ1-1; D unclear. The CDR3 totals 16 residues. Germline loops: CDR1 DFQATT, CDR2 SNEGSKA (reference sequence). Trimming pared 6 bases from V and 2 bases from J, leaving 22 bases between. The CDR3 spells CSAGHPRTVDNTEAFF. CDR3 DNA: TGCAGTGCCGGGCACCCTAGGACGGTGGATAACACTGAAGCTTTCTTT.

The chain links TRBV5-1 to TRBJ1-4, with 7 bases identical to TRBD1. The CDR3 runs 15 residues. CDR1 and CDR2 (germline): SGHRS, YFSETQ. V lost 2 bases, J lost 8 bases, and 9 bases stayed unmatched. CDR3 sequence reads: CASSFGEGAGEKLFF. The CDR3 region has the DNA TGCGCCAGCAGCTTTGGAGAGGGGGCAGGAGAAAAACTGTTTTTT. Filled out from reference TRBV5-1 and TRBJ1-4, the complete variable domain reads KAGVTQTPRYLIKTRGQQVTLSCSPISGHRSVSWYQQTPGQGLQFLFEYFSETQRNKGNFPGRFSGRQFSNSRSEMNVSTLELGDSALYLCASSFGEGAGEKLFFGSGTQLSVL.

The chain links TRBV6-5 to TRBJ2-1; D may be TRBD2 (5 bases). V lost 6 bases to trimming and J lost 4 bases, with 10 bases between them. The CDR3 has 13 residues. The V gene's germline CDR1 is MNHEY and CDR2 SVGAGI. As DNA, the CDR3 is TGTGCCAGCAGCGGGGTCCCATACAATGAGCAGTTCTTC. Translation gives CASSGVPYNEQFF.

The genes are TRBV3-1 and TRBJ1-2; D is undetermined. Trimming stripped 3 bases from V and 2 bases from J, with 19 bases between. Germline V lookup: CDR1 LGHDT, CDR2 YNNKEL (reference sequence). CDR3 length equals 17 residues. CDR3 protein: CASSHRSGARLNYGYTF. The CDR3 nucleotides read TGTGCCAGCAGCCATAGATCAGGCGCTAGGCTAAACTATGGCTACACCTTC.

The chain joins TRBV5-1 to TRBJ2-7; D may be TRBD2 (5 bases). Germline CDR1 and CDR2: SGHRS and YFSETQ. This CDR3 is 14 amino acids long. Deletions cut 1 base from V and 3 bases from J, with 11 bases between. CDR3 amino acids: CASSLSSSSYEQYF. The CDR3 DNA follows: TGCGCCAGCAGCTTGTCTTCTAGCAGCTACGAGCAGTACTTC.

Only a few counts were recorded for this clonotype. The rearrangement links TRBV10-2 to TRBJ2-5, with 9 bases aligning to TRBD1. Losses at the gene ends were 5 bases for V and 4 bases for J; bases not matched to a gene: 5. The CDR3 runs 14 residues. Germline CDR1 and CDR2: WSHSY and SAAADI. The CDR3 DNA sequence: TGCGCCAGCAGTCCCCACAGGGGGCGAGAGACCCAGTACTTC. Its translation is CASSPHRGRETQYF.

The CDR3 is CASSPAGQGARNEQFF. As DNA, the CDR3 is TGTGCCAGCAGCCCCGCGGGACAGGGGGCGAGGAATGAGCAGTTCTTC. The J gene is TRBJ2-1, the V gene TRBV6-2 or TRBV6-3; 12 bases are shared with TRBD1. This CDR3 region has 16 residues. Germline CDR1 MNHEY, CDR2 SVGEGT. The J segment lost 7 bases and the V segment lost 6 bases, leaving 10 bases of the junction unmatched.

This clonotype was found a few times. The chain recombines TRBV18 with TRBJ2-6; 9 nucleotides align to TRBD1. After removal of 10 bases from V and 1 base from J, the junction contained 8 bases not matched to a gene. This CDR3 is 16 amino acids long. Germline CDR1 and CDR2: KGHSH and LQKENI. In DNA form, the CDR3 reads TGTGCCATCGGGACAGGGTTTCTGTCTGGGGCCAACGTCCTGACTTTC. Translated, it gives CAIGTGFLSGANVLTF.

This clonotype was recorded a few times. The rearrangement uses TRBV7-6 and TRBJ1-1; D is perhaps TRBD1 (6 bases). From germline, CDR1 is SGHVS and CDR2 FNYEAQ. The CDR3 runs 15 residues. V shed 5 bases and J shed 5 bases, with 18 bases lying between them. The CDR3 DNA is TGTGCCAGCAGCGCCGTTTTGGGGGGGGCGACTGAAGCTTTCTTT. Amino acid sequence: CASSAVLGGATEAFF. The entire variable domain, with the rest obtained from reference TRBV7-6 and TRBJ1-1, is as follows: GAGVSQSPRYKVTKRGQDVALRCDPISGHVSLYWYRQALGQGPEFLTYFNYEAQQDKSGLPNDRFSAERPEGSISTLTIQRTEQRDSAMYRCASSAVLGGATEAFFGQGTRLTVV.

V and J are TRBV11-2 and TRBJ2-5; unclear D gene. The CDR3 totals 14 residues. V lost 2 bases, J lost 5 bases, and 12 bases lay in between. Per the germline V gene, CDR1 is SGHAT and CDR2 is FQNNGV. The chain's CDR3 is CASSLRHNTETQYF. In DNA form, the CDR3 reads TGTGCCAGCAGCTTACGCCACAATACGGAGACCCAGTACTTC.

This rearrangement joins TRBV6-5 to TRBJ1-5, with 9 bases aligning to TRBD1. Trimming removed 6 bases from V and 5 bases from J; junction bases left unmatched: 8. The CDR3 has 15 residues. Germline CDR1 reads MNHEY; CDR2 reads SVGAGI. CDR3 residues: CASSETGGVDQPQHF. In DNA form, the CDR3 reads TGTGCCAGCAGCGAAACAGGGGGCGTTGATCAGCCCCAGCATTTT.

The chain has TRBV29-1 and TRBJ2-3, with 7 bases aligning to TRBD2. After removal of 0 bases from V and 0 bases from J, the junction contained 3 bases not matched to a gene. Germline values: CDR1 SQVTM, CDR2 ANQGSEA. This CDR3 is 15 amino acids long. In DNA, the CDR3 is TGCAGCGTTGAAGATCGGGGAGGGAGCACAGATACGCAGTATTTT. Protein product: CSVEDRGGSTDTQYF.

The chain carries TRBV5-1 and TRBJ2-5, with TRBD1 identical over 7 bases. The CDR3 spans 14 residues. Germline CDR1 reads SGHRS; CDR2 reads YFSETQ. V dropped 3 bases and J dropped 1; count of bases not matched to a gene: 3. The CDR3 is CASSSGQLQETQYF. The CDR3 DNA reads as TGCGCCAGCAGCTCGGGACAGCTCCAAGAGACCCAGTACTTC.

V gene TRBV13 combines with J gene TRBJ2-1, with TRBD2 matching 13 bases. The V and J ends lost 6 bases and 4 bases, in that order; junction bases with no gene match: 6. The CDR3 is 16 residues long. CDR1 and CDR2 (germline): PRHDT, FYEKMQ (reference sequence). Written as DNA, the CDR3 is TGTGCCAGCAGTTTCGCGGGACTAGCGGGGTACAATGAGCAGTTCTTC. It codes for CASSFAGLAGYNEQFF.

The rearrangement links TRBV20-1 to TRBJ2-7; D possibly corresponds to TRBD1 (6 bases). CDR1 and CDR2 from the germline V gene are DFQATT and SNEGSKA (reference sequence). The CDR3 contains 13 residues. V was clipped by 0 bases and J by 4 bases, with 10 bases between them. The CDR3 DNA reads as TGCAGTGCTAGAGAGAGGACAGAATACGAGCAGTACTTC. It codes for CSARERTEYEQYF.

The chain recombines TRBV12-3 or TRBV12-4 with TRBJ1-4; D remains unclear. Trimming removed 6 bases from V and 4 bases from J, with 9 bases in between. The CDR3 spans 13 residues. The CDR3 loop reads CASSPFINEKLFF. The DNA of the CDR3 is TGTGCCAGCAGCCCCTTTATTAATGAAAAACTGTTTTTT.

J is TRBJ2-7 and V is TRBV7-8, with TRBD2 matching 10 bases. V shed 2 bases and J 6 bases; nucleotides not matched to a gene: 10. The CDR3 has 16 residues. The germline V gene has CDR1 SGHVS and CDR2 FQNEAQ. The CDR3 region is CASSLSLAGASVEQYF. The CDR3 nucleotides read TGTGCCAGCAGCTTATCCCTAGCGGGAGCATCAGTCGAGCAGTACTTC.

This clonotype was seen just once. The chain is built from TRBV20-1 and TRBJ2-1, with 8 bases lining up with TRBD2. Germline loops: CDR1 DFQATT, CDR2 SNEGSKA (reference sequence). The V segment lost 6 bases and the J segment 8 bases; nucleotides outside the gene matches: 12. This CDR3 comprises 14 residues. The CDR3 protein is CSAESRAGVHEQFF. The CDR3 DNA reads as TGCAGTGCCGAATCTCGAGCGGGAGTACATGAGCAGTTCTTC.

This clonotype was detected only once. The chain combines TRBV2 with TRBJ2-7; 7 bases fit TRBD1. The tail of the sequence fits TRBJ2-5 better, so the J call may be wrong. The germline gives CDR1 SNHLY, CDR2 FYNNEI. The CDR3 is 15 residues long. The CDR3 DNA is TGTGCCAGCAGTGAAGTAGTAGGGGGCATGGAGACCCAGTACTTC. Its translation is CASSEVVGGMETQYF.

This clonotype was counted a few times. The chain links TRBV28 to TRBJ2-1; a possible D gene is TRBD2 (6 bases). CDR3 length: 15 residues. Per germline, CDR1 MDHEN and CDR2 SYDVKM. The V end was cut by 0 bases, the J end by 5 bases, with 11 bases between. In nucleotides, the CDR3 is TGTGCCAGCAGTTTATGGGCTAGCGACCACAATGAGCAGTTCTTC. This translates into CASSLWASDHNEQFF. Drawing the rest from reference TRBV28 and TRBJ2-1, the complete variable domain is DVKVTQSSRYLVKRTGEKVFLECVQDMDHENMFWYRQDPGLGLRLIYFSYDVKMKEKGDIPEGYSVSREKKERFSLILESASTNQTSMYLCASSLWASDHNEQFFGPGTRLTVL.

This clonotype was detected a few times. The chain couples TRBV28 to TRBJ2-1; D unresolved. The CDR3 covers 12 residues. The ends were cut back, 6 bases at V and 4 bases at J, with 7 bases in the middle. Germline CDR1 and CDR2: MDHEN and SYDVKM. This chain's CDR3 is CASRGNYNEQFF. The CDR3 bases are TGTGCCAGCAGGGGGAATTACAATGAGCAGTTCTTC.

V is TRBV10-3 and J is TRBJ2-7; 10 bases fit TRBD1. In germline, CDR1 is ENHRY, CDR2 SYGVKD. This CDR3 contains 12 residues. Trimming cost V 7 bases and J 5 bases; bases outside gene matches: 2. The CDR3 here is CAIKTGGDEQYF. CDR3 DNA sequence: TGTGCCATCAAGACAGGGGGCGACGAGCAGTACTTC.